The rows below give T cell receptor beta chains drawn from one sample of a study of CD8 T cells in Susac syndrome. From the immunoSEQ multiplex PCR reads, TCRdb called clonotypes with MiXCR, one entry per CDR3 protein. Of hundreds of thousands of distinct CDR3 sequences in the sample, about 95% were seen once. Material: CD4+ T cells from PBMCs. These receptors came from a human donor with multiple sclerosis. Each CDR3 is given with its conserved first and last residue. The order of the fields is CDR3 protein, J gene, CDR3 length, V gene.

CSARDEGLAGGPGEQYF TRBJ2-7 17 TRBV20-1
CSAPPVGLNTEAFF TRBJ1-1 14 TRBV20-1
CASSLIQGAGNTEAFF TRBJ1-1 16 TRBV4-2
CASSSSGGAVEQFF TRBJ2-1 14 TRBV6-5
CASRRPTGRIHRDTQYF TRBJ2-3 17 TRBV21-1
CASSVQGLDTGELFF TRBJ2-2 15 TRBV9
CSARTSGTTDTQYF TRBJ2-3 14 TRBV20-1
CSVVNRGTGGLHGYTF TRBJ1-2 16 TRBV29-1
CAWSVGGDVDTQYF TRBJ2-3 14 TRBV30
CSVEDRGQGENEKLFF TRBJ1-4 16 TRBV29-1
CAWRAGQNIQYF TRBJ2-4 12 TRBV30
CASSLAYSFNYGYTF TRBJ1-2 15 TRBV12-3/TRBV12-4
CASLRVTEAFF TRBJ1-1 11 TRBV2
CASRETGWETEAFF TRBJ1-1 14 TRBV3-1
CASSTRQELTSGANVLTF TRBJ2-6 18 TRBV9
CSGRDSEETQYF TRBJ2-5 12 TRBV29-1
CSVEPYQAYGYTF TRBJ1-2 13 TRBV29-1
CASSPRTGENYGYTF TRBJ1-2 15 TRBV9
CASTPTGGNQPQHF TRBJ1-5 14 TRBV12-3/TRBV12-4
CSARRSSTQETQYF TRBJ2-5 14 TRBV20-1
CSARWGLGSYEQYF TRBJ2-7 14 TRBV20-1
CASSSRQGVNSPLHF TRBJ1-6 15 TRBV7-2
CSDRRSSYNEQFF TRBJ2-1 13 TRBV29-1
CASSSGFRETQYF TRBJ2-5 13 TRBV12-3/TRBV12-4
CASSLPGPTPYEQYF TRBJ2-7 15 TRBV28
CSAGRSLNTEAFF TRBJ1-1 13 TRBV29-1
CASSRRGGGQPQHF TRBJ1-5 14 TRBV6-5
CASSGTSGGSTYNEQFF TRBJ2-1 17 TRBV6-1
CSASPGVTYNEQFF TRBJ2-1 14 TRBV20-1
CSGSGTGDTDTQYF TRBJ2-3 14 TRBV20-1
CASSGPRLAGSYSTDTQYF TRBJ2-3 19 TRBV7-9
CSVLTGGDIQYF TRBJ2-4 12 TRBV29-1
CACVDRTKDNYGYTF TRBJ1-2 15 TRBV30
CSVDVTSGGRDEQFF TRBJ2-1 15 TRBV20-1
CASSLAGKAYGYTF TRBJ1-2 14 TRBV12-3/TRBV12-4
CASSMTGSYGYTF TRBJ1-2 13 TRBV6-4
CASSATGTGGNEQFF TRBJ2-1 15 TRBV5-1
CSASQGGNEQYF TRBJ2-7 12 TRBV20-1
CASSADRAGYTF TRBJ1-2 12 TRBV9
CSARRRDGYTF TRBJ1-2 11 TRBV20-1
CASSQFSTNEKLFF TRBJ1-4 14 TRBV3-1
CASRASSWIGSPLHF TRBJ1-6 15 TRBV7-8
CASSQGGQGTSGYTF TRBJ1-2 15 TRBV3-1
CASSRAGGPSYNEQFF TRBJ2-1 16 TRBV6-1
CASSPILQGEDSEKLFF TRBJ1-4 17 TRBV6-1